A single TCR beta chain is shown here with its context. This CDR3 comprises 16 residues. The junction had 13 bases not matched to a gene; V was cut back by 5 bases and J by 4 bases. Germline CDR1 and CDR2: MNHEY and SMNVEV (reference sequence). The sample belongs to a study of blood T cell repertoires in COVID-19. Study in general: T cells, B-cell-depleted T cells, or PBMCs provided the cDNA or gDNA that served as material.

Here immunoSEQ multiplex PCR was the method, and the copy in TCRdb shows in-frame clones only, minus some. Here the sample spans over 350,000 clones, about 85% being singletons. The cohort comprised adults aged about 18 to 100 years residing in under 25 US areas. The source of this sequence is a woman aged 18-29 years with acute COVID-19. The sequencing input was PBMCs or T cells enriched from blood (not recorded which). The chain couples TRBV27 to TRBJ1-2, with 7 bases lining up with TRBD1. CDR3 region: CASSLAAGTAFYGYTF. CDR3 nucleotides: TGTGCCAGCAGTCTAGCAGCCGGGACAGCATTCTATGGCTACACCTTC.